This note documents a single T cell receptor beta chain sequence. This clone showed up just once. What antigen it recognizes has not been identified. There are no base qualities to consult, and no much larger clone falls within one base. This sample includes further DNA sequences coding for the same CDR3. This entry comes from a study of shared clonotypes between healthy human individuals (dated by TCRdb to 2019 to 2021). Broadly, across the study: A couple of women and a few men aged 18 to 49 years were included in the cohort. Per donor, three plates each were used for CD4 naive and CD4 memory, two for CD8 naive, and one for CD8 memory. The study deeply sequenced blood TCR repertoires of five healthy adults to estimate repertoire size and the extent of clonotype sharing between individuals. Different laboratories and diverse techniques were used to prepare libraries and sequence TCR repertoires, to increase sequencing depth and limit assay-specific biases. Per donor, leukapheresis produced somewhere between about 0.94 and 10 billion PBMCs. General findings and caveats noted by the study authors: Even with the large sequencing depth, rarefaction of the sorted-subset datasets indicated that sequencing was incomplete. Across a few donors, approximately 5% of naive CD4, around 3.5% of naive CD8, roughly 2.3% of memory CD4, and approximately 0.4% of memory CD8 clonotypes were shared. Compared with non-shared clonotypes, clonotypes shared by all four sorted-subset donors had higher generation probabilities. Because the study included only a small number of donors, the genetic and exposure-history diversity represented was limited. Naive subsets generally had larger estimated clonotype richness than memory subsets did. Only blood was sampled, and tissue TCR repertoires likely differ from those in blood. Pairwise subsampling indicated that sequencing depth was expected to affect the degree of clonotype sharing among donors.

Trimming takes 5 bases from V and 8 bases from J, and the germline ends sit 9 bases apart. The CDR3 goes from the cysteine to the phenylalanine over 12 residues. The kept DNA is CDR3 alone, 36 bases in frame from the first base. According to the germline V gene (reference sequence), CDR1 reads SEHNR and CDR2 reads FQNEAQ. The donors were healthy, HIV-negative adults who had no recently reported acute infections or vaccinations. All donors were Caucasian adults living in Nashville, Tennessee, USA. CD4+ T cells were enriched by magnetic negative selection; naive cells were then positively selected on CD45RA, and the negative fraction formed the memory subset. Blood was collected by leukapheresis, and PBMCs were isolated by Ficoll-Histopaque density gradient centrifugation and then cryopreserved in liquid nitrogen vapor phase. Analytical flow cytometry was used to check the purity and quantity of every magnetically sorted T cell population. Genomic DNA was isolated from each sorted fraction and quantified by UV absorbance on a Nanodrop 2000c.

Using the deep immunoSEQ assay, TCR CDR3 regions were amplified from genomic DNA by multiplex PCR. Extracted genomic DNA from each cell subset was spread evenly across all wells of several immunoSEQ 96-well plates, with each plate serving as a replicate. For sorted subsets, each replicate PCR was loaded with about 200 ng genomic DNA, equivalent to 30,000 or so T cell genomes. Purified libraries were measured with a Qubit 3.0 fluorometer, size-checked on a Bioanalyzer 2100, and measured again with the KAPA Library Quantification kit. Each immunoSEQ 96-well plate was sequenced on its own single-read 150-cycle Illumina NextSeq 550 flow cell. Per the original workflow: The immunoSEQ output contained only junctional sequences without quality scores, so filtering could not match that applied to full-length reads. Sequences were annotated with PyIR, a Python wrapper for IgBLAST v1.9, using IMGT germline references to assign V/J genes and CDR3. Reads were removed for weak V/J assignments (E-value above 1e-6), missing CDR3, stop codons, out-of-frame junctions, or ambiguous translated residues. A V3J clonotype was defined by an identical inferred V gene, J gene, and CDR3 amino acid sequence. The percentage overlap between two repertoires was calculated by dividing the number of shared unique clonotypes by the size of the smaller repertoire. RTK rarefaction, the Chao1 estimator, and Recon v2.1 estimates of unobserved clonotypes were used to assess repertoire richness. For all TCRbeta clonotypes obtained by the gDNA method from a handful of donors, generation probabilities were computed with OLGA. TCRdb took this table from immuneACCESS and kept in-frame rearrangements with V and J called. Such tables lack part of the clones; where checked against another copy, unresolved V genes explain under half of the gap, and the rest is unexplained. V, J and clone size reflect that table, while D and trimming were determined from the DNA. This sample comprises 2 million to 2.5 million clones, approximately 95% of them detected only once. Of the sample, about 0.41% falls within the top ten clones.

The source material was naive CD4+ T cells from PBMCs. The cell subset or site label, read with the paper, signifies: CD45RA+ positively selected. The chain links TRBV7-9 with TRBJ1-4, with a weak D call of TRBD1 (5 bases match). The clonotype originates from a man between 18 and 35 years old in good health. Some clones in this sample may be carry-over from other donors' samples. The CDR3 sequence is CASSAGGEKLFF. Read as DNA, the sequence is TGTGCCAGCAGCGCGGGGGGAGAAAAACTGTTTTTT.